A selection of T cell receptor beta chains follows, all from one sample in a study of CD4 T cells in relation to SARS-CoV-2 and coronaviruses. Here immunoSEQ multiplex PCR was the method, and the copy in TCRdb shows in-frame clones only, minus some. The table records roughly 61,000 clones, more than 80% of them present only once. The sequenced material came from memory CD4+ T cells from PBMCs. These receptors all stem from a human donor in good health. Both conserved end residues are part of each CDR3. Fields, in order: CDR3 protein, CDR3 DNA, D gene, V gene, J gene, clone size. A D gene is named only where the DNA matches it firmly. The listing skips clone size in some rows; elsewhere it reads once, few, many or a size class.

CASSSSSGGVGNTIYF	TGTGCCAGCAGCTCATCGTCAGGGGGCGTTGGAAACACCATATATTTT	TRBD1	TRBV9	TRBJ1-3	once
CASSHLTSGLYNEQFF	TGCGCCAGCAGCCACCTGACTAGCGGGCTCTACAATGAGCAGTTCTTC	TRBD2	TRBV4-1	TRBJ2-1	-
CASSSPGYEQYF	TGTGCCAGCAGTTCTCCGGGTTACGAGCAGTACTTC	-	TRBV28	TRBJ2-7	-
CASSLGAGFNQPQHF	TGTGCCAGCAGTTTAGGAGCTGGATTCAATCAGCCCCAGCATTTT	-	TRBV28	TRBJ1-5	-
CATSDYMNTEAFF	TGTGCCACCAGTGATTACATGAACACTGAAGCTTTCTTT	-	TRBV24-1	TRBJ1-1	few
CASSYNTGTSGINEQFF	TGTGCCAGCAGTTACAATACCGGGACTAGCGGGATTAATGAGCAGTTCTTC	TRBD2	TRBV28	TRBJ2-1	-
CASSIAQQGGAFF	TGTGCCAGTAGTATAGCCCAACAGGGGGGAGCTTTCTTT	TRBD1	TRBV19	TRBJ1-1	-
CASSYRGGRTGELFF	TGTGCCAGCAGTTACCGCGGCGGGAGAACCGGGGAGCTGTTTTTT	TRBD2	TRBV6-5	TRBJ2-2	-
CASSLGAGEGWQFF	TGTGCCAGCAGCTTAGGAGCGGGAGAAGGTTGGCAGTTCTTC	TRBD2	TRBV7-3	TRBJ2-1	-
CASSTGTRSWTQYF	TGTGCCAGCAGCACCGGGACCCGATCATGGACCCAGTACTTC	-	TRBV28	TRBJ2-5	-
CACTKAGVNSPLHF	TGTGCCTGCACCAAAGCAGGGGTCAATTCACCCCTCCACTTT	-	TRBV30	TRBJ1-6	-
CASSPGQGHEQYF	TGTGCCAGCTCACCCGGACAGGGGCACGAGCAGTACTTC	TRBD1	TRBV18	TRBJ2-7	-
CASSPETSGSSNEQFF	TGTGCCAGCAGCCCTGAGACTAGTGGGTCCTCCAATGAGCAGTTCTTC	-	TRBV7-9	TRBJ2-1	-
CASSSHGAAGGLDEQFF	TGCGCCAGCAGTTCGCATGGGGCAGCGGGAGGGTTAGATGAGCAGTTCTTC	TRBD2	TRBV23-1	TRBJ2-1	-
CASSSIRTSGRAPGEQFF	TGTGCCAGCAGCTCGATCAGGACTAGCGGGAGGGCCCCGGGTGAGCAGTTCTTC	TRBD2	TRBV11-2	TRBJ2-1	-
CASSSGPGGGQPQHF	TGTGCCAGCAGCTCAGGACCCGGGGGCGGGCAGCCCCAGCATTTT	-	TRBV27	TRBJ1-5	-
CASSFGTGVETQYF	TGTGCCAGCAGCTTCGGGACAGGGGTGGAGACCCAGTACTTC	TRBD1	TRBV7-6	TRBJ2-5	-
CSVEGQGARSAEAFF	TGCAGCGTTGAAGGCCAGGGGGCAAGGTCCGCTGAAGCTTTCTTT	TRBD1	TRBV29-1	TRBJ1-1	-
CASSATGTGDGNQPQHF	TGTGCCAGCAGCGCTACCGGGACAGGGGACGGAAATCAGCCCCAGCATTTT	TRBD1	TRBV5-5	TRBJ1-5	-
CASSLAVGTNEQFF	TGTGCCAGCAGCTTAGCCGTAGGGACCAATGAGCAGTTCTTC	-	TRBV7-9	TRBJ2-1	-
CASSLSNGYNEQFF	TGTGCCAGCAGCTTATCAAACGGATACAATGAGCAGTTCTTC	-	TRBV7-2	TRBJ2-1	-
CASSQVAGNEQYF	TGTGCCAGCAGCCAAGTCGCGGGCAACGAGCAGTACTTC	-	TRBV14	TRBJ2-7	-